The present entry profiles one TCR beta chain with its context. Its antigen is still unknown. The data are from a study of T cell responses to AZD1222 COVID-19 vaccine. The overall study: Recipients boosted at about 4 weeks or about 12 weeks are pooled. Study results and limitations: Possibly, clonal diversity was underestimated; donors were largely white British and included more females.

Germline CDR1 and CDR2: SNHLY and FYNNEI. The CDR3 has 15 residues. V lost 6 bases to trimming and J lost 3 bases; unmatched junction nucleotides: 11. The method was immunoSEQ multiplex PCR; TCRdb's version includes in-frame clones alone and lacks a portion of them. The sample includes 150,000 to 180,000 clones, 88% of them seen just once. The chain has TRBV2 and TRBJ2-7; TRBD2 matches 7 bases. The receptor was isolated from an adult in good health. Sequenced here: peripheral blood, sampled on day 0 of AZD1222 vaccination. The CDR3 DNA is TGTGCCAGCAGCTTCACGAAGACTAGCTACTACGAGCAGTACTTC. It codes for CASSFTKTSYYEQYF.